Shown below are 22 T cell receptor beta chains from a single sample sequenced in a study of PD-L1 blockade in urothelial cancer. The assay was immunoSEQ multiplex PCR, and TCRdb's table has in-frame clones only and misses some. Of 44,000 or so clones listed, approximately 90% are singletons. Sequenced here: PBMCs, sampled around atezolizumab (anti-PD-L1) treatment. These receptors were collected from a man older than 75 with urothelial cancer.

This clone was recorded only once. The rearrangement uses TRBV4-2 and TRBJ1-3; 10 bases fit TRBD1. This CDR3 comprises 16 residues. Germline V lookup: CDR1 LGHNA, CDR2 YNFKEQ. V lost 2 bases and J lost 6; bases outside the gene matches: 7. The CDR3 region has the DNA TGTGCCAGCAGCCAACCGGACAGGGGGTCGGAAAACACCATATATTTT. This sequence encodes CASSQPDRGSENTIYF.

The chain links TRBV19 to TRBJ1-4; tentative D call: TRBD1 (6 bases). The CDR3 length is 14 residues. Trimming pared 4 bases from V and 7 bases from J, leaving 13 bases between. The germline V gene encodes CDR1 LNHDA and CDR2 SQIVND (reference sequence). The CDR3 reads CASSTSGQSEKLFF. CDR3 in DNA: TGTGCCAGTAGTACCTCAGGACAGTCTGAAAAACTGTTTTTT.

The CDR3 bases are TGTGCCAGCGGCCTCGGCGGGAGGGAGCAGTTCTTC. This encodes CASGLGGREQFF. V and J are TRBV7-9 and TRBJ2-1; 8 bases fit TRBD2. J was trimmed by 10 bases and V by 8 bases; bases with no gene match: 7. Germline loops: CDR1 SEHNR, CDR2 FQNEAQ (reference sequence). The CDR3 spans 12 residues.

The chain is built from TRBV7-9 and TRBJ1-2; 9 bases map to TRBD1. Unmatched junction bases numbered 2, after V lost 4 bases and J lost 2 bases. Germline CDR1 SEHNR, CDR2 FQNEAQ (reference sequence). The CDR3 spans 14 residues. In DNA form, the CDR3 reads TGTGCCAGCAGCTCCGACAGGGGGAACTATGGCTACACCTTC. It translates to CASSSDRGNYGYTF. Drawing the rest from reference TRBV7-9 and TRBJ1-2, the complete variable domain is DTGVSQNPRHKITKRGQNVTFRCDPISEHNRLYWYRQTLGQGPEFLTYFQNEAQLEKSRLLSDRFSAERPKGSFSTLEIQRTEQGDSAMYLCASSSDRGNYGYTFGSGTRLTVV.

This chain links TRBV7-2 with TRBJ1-2, with D possibly matching TRBD1 (6 bases). The germline CDR1 and CDR2 sequences are SGHTA and FQGNSA. This CDR3 spans 13 amino acids. The V and J ends lost 6 bases and 8 bases respectively, with 16 bases between them. CDR3 loop: CASSFTGSYGYTF. Written as DNA, the CDR3 is TGTGCCAGCAGTTTTACAGGGTCCTACGGCTACACCTTC.

The chain recombines TRBV7-2 with TRBJ2-1; TRBD1 is a possible D gene (5 bases). Trimming took off 3 bases at V and 10 bases at J, with 13 bases between the two ends. CDR3 length equals 13 residues. Per the germline V gene, CDR1 is SGHTA and CDR2 is FQGNSA. CDR3 coding DNA: TGTGCCAGCAGCTTCCCAGGGCTCACGGAGCAGTTCTTC. Translation gives CASSFPGLTEQFF.

Only a few counts were recorded for this clone. J is TRBJ2-5 and V is TRBV25-1, with TRBD1 matching 7 bases. CDR1 and CDR2 from the germline V gene are MGHDK and SYGVNS. The CDR3 loop spans 13 amino acids. With 6 bases clipped from V and 2 bases from J, the junction kept 3 bases outside the gene matches. In nucleotides, the CDR3 is TGTGCCAGCAGATCGGACAGGCAAGAGACCCAGTACTTC. This encodes CASRSDRQETQYF.

This clone was observed a single time. The chain uses TRBV5-1 and TRBJ2-7; the D gene is possibly TRBD2 (6 bases). Trimming left V 4 bases short and J 2 bases short, with 13 bases between. The length of the CDR3 is 14 residues. Germline-derived CDR1 and CDR2 are SGHRS and YFSETQ. The DNA for the CDR3 is TGCGCCAGCAGCCCCGGAGGAGGGCCCTACGAGCAGTACTTC. Protein product: CASSPGGGPYEQYF.

The chain has TRBV18 and TRBJ2-3; TRBD2 agrees at 14 bases. The CDR3 contains 16 residues. V dropped 3 bases and J dropped 8; count of bases not matched to a gene: 7. Germline values: CDR1 KGHSH, CDR2 LQKENI. The DNA of the CDR3 is TGTGCCAGCTCACCTACCGGGACTAGCGGGAGTCCTACGCAGTATTTT. It encodes CASSPTGTSGSPTQYF. Full variable domain (remainder filled in from reference TRBV18 and TRBJ2-3): NAGVMQNPRHLVRRRGQEARLRCSPMKGHSHVYWYRQLPEEGLKFMVYLQKENIIDESGMPKERFSAEFPKEGPSILRIQQVVRGDSAAYFCASSPTGTSGSPTQYFGPGTRLTVL.

The V gene is TRBV18, the J gene TRBJ2-7; 7 bases line up with TRBD1. Germline values: CDR1 KGHSH, CDR2 LQKENI. Trimming cost V 0 bases and J 2 bases; bases outside gene matches: 7. The CDR3 is 16 residues long. The CDR3 reads CASSPPWQGVPYEQYF. The DNA of the CDR3 is TGTGCCAGCTCACCACCGTGGCAGGGGGTTCCCTACGAGCAGTACTTC.

DNA of the CDR3: TGTGCCAGCAGCTTGGATCCAGGTTACAATCAGCCCCAGCATTTT. Protein product: CASSLDPGYNQPQHF. The chain employs TRBV5-4 and TRBJ1-5; D not certain. The CDR3 has 15 residues. CDR1 is SGHNT, CDR2 YYREEE, per germline (reference sequence). V dropped 0 bases and J dropped 3 bases, with 10 bases sitting between them.

This clone appeared once. The chain carries TRBV28 and TRBJ2-3; 7 bases map to TRBD2. V was pared by 4 bases and J by 2 bases, with 9 bases of the junction left unmatched. CDR1 is MDHEN and CDR2 is SYDVKM in the germline V gene. This CDR3 is built from 16 residues. The DNA of the CDR3 is TGTGCCAGCAGTTCCCCCCAGGCGGGGGTCACAGATACGCAGTATTTT. Protein sequence: CASSSPQAGVTDTQYF.

The chain recombines TRBV2 with TRBJ1-4, with no clear D. Germline V gene lookup returns CDR1 SNHLY and CDR2 FYNNEI. The V gene lost 5 bases and the J gene lost 5 bases, with 18 bases spanning the gap. The CDR3 is made up of 16 amino acids. The CDR3 loop is CASSLSRLSLNEKLFF. The CDR3 region has the DNA TGTGCCAGCAGTCTTTCTCGACTTTCCTTGAATGAAAAACTGTTTTTT.

The DNA for the CDR3 is TGTGCAGGAGGCAGCCAAGAGACCCAGTACTTC. It specifies CAGGSQETQYF. V usage is TRBV7-9 and J usage is TRBJ2-5; possibly TRBD2 for D (5 bases). The germline CDR1 and CDR2 sequences are SEHNR and FQNEAQ (reference sequence). This CDR3 is 11 amino acids long.

This clone qualifies as medium-sized. This chain uses TRBV29-1 with TRBJ2-7; TRBD1 agrees at 9 bases. Germline values: CDR1 SQVTM, CDR2 ANQGSEA. The CDR3 is made up of 16 amino acids. Germline trimming cut 4 bases from V and 3 bases from J; bases unmatched to any gene: 13. The CDR3 loop is CSVAGSIRTGDYEQYF. As DNA, the CDR3 is TGCAGCGTTGCCGGTAGTATTCGGACAGGGGACTACGAGCAGTACTTC.

The chain couples TRBV27 to TRBJ2-5; 7 bases agree with TRBD2. This CDR3 contains 13 residues. Germline V lookup: CDR1 MNHEY, CDR2 SMNVEV (reference sequence). The J segment lost 5 bases and the V segment lost 8 bases, leaving 8 bases of the junction unmatched. The CDR3 DNA follows: TGTGCCAGCTCACGGGAGGCGTCGGAGACCCAGTACTTC. Amino acids: CASSREASETQYF.

The genes are TRBV28 and TRBJ2-7; D is ambiguous. The CDR3 runs to 15 residues. V was cut by 7 bases and J by 2 bases, with 18 bases left in between. CDR1 is MDHEN, CDR2 SYDVKM, per germline. The CDR3, as DNA: TGTGCCAGCATTCCTCGTCGCGGATTCCCCTACGAGCAGTACTTC. Translation: CASIPRRGFPYEQYF.

This clone was seen just once. The rearrangement links TRBV27 to TRBJ2-7; possible D gene TRBD2, 5 bases. Deletions cut 5 bases from V and 5 bases from J, with 19 bases between. This CDR3 region has 15 residues. Germline-derived CDR1 and CDR2 are MNHEY and SMNVEV (reference sequence). Written as DNA, the CDR3 is TGTGCCAGCAGTCCACCCGCGGGTTGGAAGAACGAGCAGTACTTC. Its protein is CASSPPAGWKNEQYF.

The chain joins TRBV28 to TRBJ2-1, with a weak D call TRBD1 (6 bases). CDR3 length: 11 amino acids. V was shortened by 5 bases and J by 13 bases, with 12 bases between the two germline ends. Germline V CDR1 and CDR2: MDHEN, SYDVKM. The CDR3 here is CASSKLGHQFF. The CDR3, as DNA: TGTGCCAGCAGTAAATTGGGACATCAGTTCTTC.

This clone was counted a single time. V and J are TRBV15 and TRBJ2-7; tentative D call: TRBD1 (6 bases). The germline CDR1 and CDR2 sequences are LNHNV and YYDKDF (reference sequence). The CDR3 loop spans 16 amino acids. With 1 base removed from V and 1 base from J, the gap between germline ends came to 14 bases. DNA for the CDR3: TGTGCCACCAGCAGAGGGGGGCAGGGAAGGTCCTACGAGCAGTACTTC. Residues: CATSRGGQGRSYEQYF.

This clone was counted only a few times. The chain is built from TRBV5-4 and TRBJ2-1; 10 nucleotides match TRBD2. The germline V gene encodes CDR1 SGHNT and CDR2 YYREEE (reference sequence). CDR3 length: 13 amino acids. V was clipped by 4 bases and J by 7 bases; unmatched bases: 2. This chain's CDR3 is CASSLAGVNEQFF. CDR3 sequence (DNA): TGTGCCAGCAGCCTAGCGGGAGTAAATGAGCAGTTCTTC. Based on the CDR3 plus reference TRBV5-4 and TRBJ2-1, the full variable domain is ETGVTQSPTHLIKTRGQQVTLRCSSQSGHNTVSWYQQALGQGPQFIFQYYREEENGRGNFPPRFSGLQFPNYSSELNVNALELDDSALYLCASSLAGVNEQFFGPGTRLTVL.

This clone was picked up one time. The chain links TRBV14 to TRBJ2-5; 13 nucleotides agree with TRBD2. V trimming: 2 bases; J trimming: 4 bases; junction bases outside the gene matches: 4. This CDR3 has 16 residues. Looked up from germline, CDR1 is SGHDN and CDR2 is FVKESK. CDR3 sequence reads: CASSQLRLAGGETQYF. The CDR3 DNA reads as TGTGCCAGCAGCCAACTTAGACTAGCGGGAGGAGAGACCCAGTACTTC.